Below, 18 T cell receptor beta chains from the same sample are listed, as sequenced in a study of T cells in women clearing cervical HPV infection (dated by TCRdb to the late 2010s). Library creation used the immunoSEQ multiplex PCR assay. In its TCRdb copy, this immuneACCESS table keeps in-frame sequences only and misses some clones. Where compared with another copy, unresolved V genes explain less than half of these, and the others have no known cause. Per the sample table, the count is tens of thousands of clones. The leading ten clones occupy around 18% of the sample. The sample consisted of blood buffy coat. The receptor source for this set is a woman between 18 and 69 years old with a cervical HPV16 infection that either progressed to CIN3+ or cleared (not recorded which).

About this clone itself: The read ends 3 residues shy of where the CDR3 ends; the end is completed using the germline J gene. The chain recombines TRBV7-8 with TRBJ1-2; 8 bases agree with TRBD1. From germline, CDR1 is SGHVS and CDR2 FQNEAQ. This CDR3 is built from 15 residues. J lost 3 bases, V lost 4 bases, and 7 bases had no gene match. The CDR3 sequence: CASSSRTGWDYGYTF. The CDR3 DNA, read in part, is TGTGCCAGCAGCTCCCGGACAGGGTGGGACTATGGC.

The sequenced part of the CDR3 DNA is TGTGCCTGGAGTGTCCCCAGGGGTACAGATACG. Its protein is CAWSVPRGTDT. The full CDR3 protein is CAWSVPRGTDTQYF. V is TRBV30 and J is TRBJ2-3; the D gene is possibly TRBD1 (6 bases). Read sequence stops 3 residues before the CDR3 end, and the germline J gene provides the missing end. Germline V gives CDR1 GTSNPN, CDR2 SVGIG (reference sequence). Trimming shortened V by 0 bases and J by 3 bases, and 10 bases separated the two germline ends. The CDR3 is 14 residues long. Combining the CDR3 with reference TRBV30 and TRBJ2-3 gives the whole variable domain SQTIHQWPATLVQPVGSPLSLECTVEGTSNPNLYWYRQAAGRGLQLLFYSVGIGQISSEVPQNLSASRPQDRQFILSSKKLLLSDSGFYLCAWSVPRGTDTQYFGPGTRLTVL.

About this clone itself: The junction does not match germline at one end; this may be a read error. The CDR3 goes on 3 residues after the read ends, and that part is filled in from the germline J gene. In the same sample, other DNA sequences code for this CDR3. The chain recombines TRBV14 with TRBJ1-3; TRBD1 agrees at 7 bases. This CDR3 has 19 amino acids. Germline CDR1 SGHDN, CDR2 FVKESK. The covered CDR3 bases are TGTGCCAGCAGCCAAGATCCGGAACATTACAGGGGCTTTGGAAACACT. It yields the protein CASSQDPEHYRGFGNT. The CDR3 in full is CASSQDPEHYRGFGNTIYF.

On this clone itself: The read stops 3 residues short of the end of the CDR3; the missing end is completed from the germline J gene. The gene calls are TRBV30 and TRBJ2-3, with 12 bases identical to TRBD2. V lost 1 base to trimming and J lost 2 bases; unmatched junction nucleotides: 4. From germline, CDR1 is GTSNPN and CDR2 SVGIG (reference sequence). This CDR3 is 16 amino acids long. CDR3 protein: CAWSAGTSGLTDTQYF. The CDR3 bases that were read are TGTGCCTGGAGTGCCGGGACTAGCGGGCTCACAGATACG.

The CDR3 loop is CASRSSGQAFYNEQFF. The sequenced part of the CDR3 DNA is TGTGCCAGCAGGAGTTCGGGACAGGCCTTCTACAATGAG. This chain joins TRBV6-2 or TRBV6-3 and TRBJ2-1, with 8 bases fitting TRBD1. The read ends 3 residues early relative to the CDR3; the germline J gene fills the gap. V was pared by 6 bases and J by 3 bases, with 10 bases of the junction left unmatched. The germline V gene encodes CDR1 MNHEY and CDR2 SVGEGT. The CDR3 runs to 16 residues.

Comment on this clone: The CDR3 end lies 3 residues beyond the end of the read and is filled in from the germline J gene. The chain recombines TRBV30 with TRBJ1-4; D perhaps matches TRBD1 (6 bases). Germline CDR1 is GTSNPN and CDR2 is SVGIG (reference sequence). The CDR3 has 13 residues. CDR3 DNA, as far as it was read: TGTGCCTGGAGGCCGGGGGGCCAATCACCA. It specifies CAWRPGGQSP. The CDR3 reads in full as CAWRPGGQSPLFF. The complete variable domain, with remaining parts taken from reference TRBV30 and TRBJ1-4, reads SQTIHQWPATLVQPVGSPLSLECTVEGTSNPNLYWYRQAAGRGLQLLFYSVGIGQISSEVPQNLSASRPQDRQFILSSKKLLLSDSGFYLCAWRPGGQSPLFFGSGTQLSVL.

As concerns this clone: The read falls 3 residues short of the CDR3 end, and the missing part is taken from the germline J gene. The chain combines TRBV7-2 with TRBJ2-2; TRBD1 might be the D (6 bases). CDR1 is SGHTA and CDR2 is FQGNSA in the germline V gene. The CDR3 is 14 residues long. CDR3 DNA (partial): TGTGCCAGCAGCTTAGGCCAGGGGTTGGAAAAG. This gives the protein CASSLGQGLEK. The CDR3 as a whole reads CASSLGQGLEKLFF.

The sequenced CDR3 bases are TGCGCCAGCAGCCCGGGACTAGCAAACACCGGGGAG. Protein: CASSPGLANTGE. From start to end, the CDR3 is CASSPGLANTGELFF. The V call is TRBV5-1, the J call TRBJ2-2; 9 positions agree with TRBD2. Read sequence stops 3 residues before the CDR3 end, and the germline J gene provides the missing end. J lost 2 bases, V lost 4 bases, and 3 bases had no gene match. This CDR3 contains 15 residues. Germline V gives CDR1 SGHRS, CDR2 YFSETQ.

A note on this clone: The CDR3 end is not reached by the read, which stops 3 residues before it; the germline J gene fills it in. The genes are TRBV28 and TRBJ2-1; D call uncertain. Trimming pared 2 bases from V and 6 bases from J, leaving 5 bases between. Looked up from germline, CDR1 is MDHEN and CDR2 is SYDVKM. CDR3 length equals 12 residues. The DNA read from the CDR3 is TGTGCCAGCAGTTTACCGGGCAATGAG. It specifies CASSLPGNE. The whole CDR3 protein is CASSLPGNEQFF.

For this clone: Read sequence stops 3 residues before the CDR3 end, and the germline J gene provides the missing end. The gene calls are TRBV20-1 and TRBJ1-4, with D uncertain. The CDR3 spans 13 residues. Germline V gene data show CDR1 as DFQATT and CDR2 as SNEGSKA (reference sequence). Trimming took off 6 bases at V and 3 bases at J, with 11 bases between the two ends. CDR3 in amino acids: CSANLIANEKLFF. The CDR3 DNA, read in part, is TGCAGTGCAAACTTGATAGCTAATGAAAAA.

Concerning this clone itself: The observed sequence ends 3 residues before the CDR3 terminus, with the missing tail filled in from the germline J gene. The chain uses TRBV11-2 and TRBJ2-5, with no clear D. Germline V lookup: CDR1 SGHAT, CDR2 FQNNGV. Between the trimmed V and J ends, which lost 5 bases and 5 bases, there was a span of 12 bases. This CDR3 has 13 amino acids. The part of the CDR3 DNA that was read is TGTGCCAGCAGCGACGCTATAGGGGAGACC. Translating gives CASSDAIGET. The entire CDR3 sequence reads CASSDAIGETQYF.

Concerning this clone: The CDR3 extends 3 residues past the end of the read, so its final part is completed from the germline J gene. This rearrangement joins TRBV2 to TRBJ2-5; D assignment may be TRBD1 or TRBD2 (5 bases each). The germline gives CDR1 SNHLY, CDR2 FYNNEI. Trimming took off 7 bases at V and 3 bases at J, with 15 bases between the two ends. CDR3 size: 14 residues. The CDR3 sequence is CASKQRGVEETQYF. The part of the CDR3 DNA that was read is TGTGCCAGCAAGCAGCGAGGGGTTGAAGAGACC. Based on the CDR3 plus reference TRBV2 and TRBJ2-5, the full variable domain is EPEVTQTPSHQVTQMGQEVILRCVPISNHLYFYWYRQILGQKVEFLVSFYNNEISEKSEIFDDQFSVERPDGSNFTLKIRSTKLEDSAMYFCASKQRGVEETQYFGPGTRLLVL.

The sequenced CDR3 bases are TGTGCCAGCACTGACCCTCTCGGACAGAACTATGGC. Protein product: CASTDPLGQNYG. The entire CDR3 is CASTDPLGQNYGYTF. The J gene is TRBJ1-2, the V gene TRBV6-2 or TRBV6-3, with D perhaps TRBD1 (6 bases). The read halts 3 residues ahead of the CDR3 end, with the missing end drawn from the germline J gene. The CDR3 totals 15 residues. Germline assignment: CDR1 MNHEY and CDR2 SVGEGT. V lost 7 bases and J lost 2, with 17 bases in between.

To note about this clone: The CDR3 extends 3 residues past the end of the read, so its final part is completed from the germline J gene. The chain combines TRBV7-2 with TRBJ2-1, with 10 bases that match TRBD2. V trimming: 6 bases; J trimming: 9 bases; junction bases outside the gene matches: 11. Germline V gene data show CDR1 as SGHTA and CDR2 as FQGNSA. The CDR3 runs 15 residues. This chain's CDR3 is CASRSSGGAGREQFF. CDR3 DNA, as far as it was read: TGTGCCAGCAGGTCCAGCGGGGGGGCCGGTCGTGAG. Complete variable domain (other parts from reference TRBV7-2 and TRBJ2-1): GAGVSQSPSNKVTEKGKDVELRCDPISGHTALYWYRQSLGQGLEFLIYFQGNSAPDKSGLPSDRFSAERTGGSVSTLTIQRTQQEDSAVYLCASRSSGGAGREQFFGPGTRLTVL.

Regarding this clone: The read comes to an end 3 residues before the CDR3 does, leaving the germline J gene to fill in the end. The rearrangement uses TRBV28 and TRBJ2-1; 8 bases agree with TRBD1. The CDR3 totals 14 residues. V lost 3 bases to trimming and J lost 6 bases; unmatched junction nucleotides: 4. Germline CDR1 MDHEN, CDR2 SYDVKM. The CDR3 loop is CASSFQDRVNEQFF. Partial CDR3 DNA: TGTGCCAGCAGTTTCCAGGACAGGGTCAATGAG.

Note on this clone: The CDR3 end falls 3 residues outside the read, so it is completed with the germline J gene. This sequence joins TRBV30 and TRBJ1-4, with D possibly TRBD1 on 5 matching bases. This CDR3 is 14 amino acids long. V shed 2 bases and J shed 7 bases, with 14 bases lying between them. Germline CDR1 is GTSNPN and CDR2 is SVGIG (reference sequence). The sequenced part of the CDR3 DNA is TGTGCCTGGAGTCCCTTTACGGGGGGTGAAAAA. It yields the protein CAWSPFTGGEK. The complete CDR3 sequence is CAWSPFTGGEKLFF.

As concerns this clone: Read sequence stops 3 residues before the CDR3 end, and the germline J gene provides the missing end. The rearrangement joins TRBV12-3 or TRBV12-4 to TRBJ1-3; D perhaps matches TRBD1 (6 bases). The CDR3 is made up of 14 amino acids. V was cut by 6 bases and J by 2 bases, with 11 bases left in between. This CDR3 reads CASRGAGTGNTIYF. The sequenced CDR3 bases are TGTGCCAGCAGGGGGGCAGGGACTGGAAACACC.

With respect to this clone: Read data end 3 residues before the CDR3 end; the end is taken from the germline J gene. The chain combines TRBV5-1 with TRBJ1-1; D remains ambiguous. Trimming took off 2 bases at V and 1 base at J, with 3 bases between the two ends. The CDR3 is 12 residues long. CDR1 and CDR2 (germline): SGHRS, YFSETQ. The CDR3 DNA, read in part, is TGCGCCAGCAGCTTTCAGAACACTGAA. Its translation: CASSFQNTE. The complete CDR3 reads CASSFQNTEAFF.